This T cell receptor (beta chain) was sequenced for a study of blood T cell repertoires in COVID-19. Study at large: PBMCs, B-cell-depleted T cells, or T cells were the source of the cDNA or gDNA that made up the material.

CDR1 is LNHDA and CDR2 is SQIVND in the germline V gene (reference sequence). There are 14 residues in the CDR3. With 9 bases removed from V and 1 base from J, the gap between germline ends came to 15 bases. Generated by immunoSEQ multiplex PCR, the TCRdb table keeps only in-frame clones and is missing some. The sample comprises 75,000 to 100,000 clones, about 85% of which are singletons, and 4% to 5.5% rests with the top ten. This clone was picked up a small number of times. Specimen: peripheral blood. The receptor comes from a man aged 65-85 years with acute or convalescent COVID-19. This chain links TRBV19 with TRBJ1-2; a weak D match, TRBD1 (6 bases). The CDR3 sequence is CASHGGAFNYGYTF. Written as DNA, the CDR3 is TGTGCCAGCCATGGGGGGGCTTTTAACTATGGCTACACCTTC. The full variable domain, in which reference TRBV19 and TRBJ1-2 provide the parts outside the CDR3, is DGGITQSPKYLFRKEGQNVTLSCEQNLNHDAMYWYRQDPGQGLRLIYYSQIVNDFQKGDIAEGYSVSREKKESFPLTVTSAQKNPTAFYLCASHGGAFNYGYTFGSGTRLTVV.